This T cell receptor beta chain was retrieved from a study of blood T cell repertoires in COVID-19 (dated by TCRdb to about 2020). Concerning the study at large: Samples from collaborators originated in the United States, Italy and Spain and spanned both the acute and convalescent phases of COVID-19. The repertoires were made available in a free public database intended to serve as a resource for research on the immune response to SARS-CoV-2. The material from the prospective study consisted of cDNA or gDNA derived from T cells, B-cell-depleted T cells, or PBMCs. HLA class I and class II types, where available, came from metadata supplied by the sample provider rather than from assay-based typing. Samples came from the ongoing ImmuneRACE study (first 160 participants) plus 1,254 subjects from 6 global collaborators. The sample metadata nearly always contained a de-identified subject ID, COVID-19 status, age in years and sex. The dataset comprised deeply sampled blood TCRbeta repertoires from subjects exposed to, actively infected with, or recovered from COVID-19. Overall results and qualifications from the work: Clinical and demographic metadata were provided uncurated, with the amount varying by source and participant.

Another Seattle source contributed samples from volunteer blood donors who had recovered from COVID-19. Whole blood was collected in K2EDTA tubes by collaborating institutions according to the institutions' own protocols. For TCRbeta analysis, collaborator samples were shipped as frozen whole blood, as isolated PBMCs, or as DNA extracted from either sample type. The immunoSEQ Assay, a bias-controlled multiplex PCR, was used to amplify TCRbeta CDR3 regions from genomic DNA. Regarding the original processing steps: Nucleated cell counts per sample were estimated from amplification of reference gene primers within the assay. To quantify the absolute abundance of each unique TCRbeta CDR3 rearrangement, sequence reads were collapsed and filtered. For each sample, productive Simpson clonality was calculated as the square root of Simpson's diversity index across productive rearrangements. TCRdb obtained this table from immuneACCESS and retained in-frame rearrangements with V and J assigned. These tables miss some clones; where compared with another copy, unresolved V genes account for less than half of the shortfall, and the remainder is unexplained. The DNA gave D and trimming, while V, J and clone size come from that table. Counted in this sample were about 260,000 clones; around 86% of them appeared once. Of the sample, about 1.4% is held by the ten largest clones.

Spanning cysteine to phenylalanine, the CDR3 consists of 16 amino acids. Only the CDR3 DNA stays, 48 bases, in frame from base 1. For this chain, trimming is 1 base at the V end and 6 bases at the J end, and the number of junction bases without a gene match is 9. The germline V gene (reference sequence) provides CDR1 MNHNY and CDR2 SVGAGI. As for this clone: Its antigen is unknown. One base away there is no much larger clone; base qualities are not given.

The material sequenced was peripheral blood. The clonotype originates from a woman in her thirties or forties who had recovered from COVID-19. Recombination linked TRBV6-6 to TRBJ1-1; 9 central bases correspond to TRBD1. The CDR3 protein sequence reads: CASSYWDREAVAEAFF. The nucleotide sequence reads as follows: TGTGCCAGCAGTTACTGGGACAGGGAGGCAGTGGCTGAAGCTTTCTTT.